This TCR beta chain derives from a study of T cell changes during pregnancy in multiple sclerosis. V was clipped by 4 bases and J by 2 bases, with 6 bases between them. This CDR3 is built from 13 residues. CDR1 SGHRS and CDR2 YFSETQ come from the germline V gene. Sequencing used immunoSEQ multiplex PCR; TCRdb keeps in-frame clones, though not all of them. The repertoire holds over 65,000 clones, with roughly 92% as singletons. The TCR was taken from a female donor with multiple sclerosis, enrolled in a pregnancy study. The material was peripheral blood, obtained in the first trimester of pregnancy. The gene calls are TRBV5-1 and TRBJ2-2; no clear D gene. The CDR3 nucleotides are TGCGCCAGCAGCGTAACTAACACCGGGGAGCTGTTTTTT. This translates into CASSVTNTGELFF.